A selection of T cell receptor beta chains follows, all from one sample in a study of blood T cell repertoires in COVID-19. The data were produced by immunoSEQ multiplex PCR, yet TCRdb's version contains in-frame clones alone and is incomplete. The data hold roughly 140,000 clones, with 70% to 90% observed a single time. Material for sequencing was peripheral blood. The receptors shown here come from a human donor in a cohort sampled during active COVID-19. CDR3s include the opening cysteine and the closing phenylalanine or tryptophan. The D gene is left open where the match is weak. Clone size is given for some rows only: seen once, a few or many times, or a class if the clone is expanded.

v_gene: TRBV19; j_gene: TRBJ2-3; abundance: NA; d_gene: NA; CDR3nt: TGTGCCAGTAGGAGGGCACCTAGCACAGATACGCAGTATTTT; CDR3aa: CASRRAPSTDTQYF
v_gene: TRBV11-1; j_gene: TRBJ1-4; abundance: NA; d_gene: TRBD1; CDR3nt: TGTGCCAGCAGCTACCGGGACAGGGGTGATGAAAAACTGTTTTTT; CDR3aa: CASSYRDRGDEKLFF
v_gene: TRBV19; j_gene: TRBJ2-1; abundance: NA; d_gene: TRBD1; CDR3nt: TGTGCCAGTAGTATCCCCCCCGGGACAGGGCGGAATGAGCAGTTCTTC; CDR3aa: CASSIPPGTGRNEQFF
v_gene: TRBV5-4; j_gene: TRBJ1-2; abundance: NA; d_gene: NA; CDR3nt: TGTGCCAGCAGCTTGTTGTCGGGAAACTATGGCTACACCTTC; CDR3aa: CASSLLSGNYGYTF
v_gene: TRBV5-1; j_gene: TRBJ2-3; abundance: NA; d_gene: TRBD2; CDR3nt: TGCGCCAGCAGCTCTAGGACTAGCGGGGTTAGCACAGATACGCAGTATTTT; CDR3aa: CASSSRTSGVSTDTQYF
v_gene: TRBV4-1; j_gene: TRBJ2-3; abundance: NA; d_gene: NA; CDR3nt: TGCGCCAGCAGCCAAGGGCCCCCCGGACTTGATCTTAGCACAGATACGCAGTATTTT; CDR3aa: CASSQGPPGLDLSTDTQYF
v_gene: TRBV6-2/TRBV6-3; j_gene: TRBJ2-5; abundance: NA; d_gene: NA; CDR3nt: TGTGCCAGCAGTTACTCGAGGCATACCCAGTACTTC; CDR3aa: CASSYSRHTQYF
v_gene: TRBV7-3; j_gene: TRBJ1-1; abundance: NA; d_gene: NA; CDR3nt: TGTGCCAGCAGCTTACAGGGTAGCACTGAAGCTTTCTTT; CDR3aa: CASSLQGSTEAFF
v_gene: TRBV7-8; j_gene: TRBJ1-2; abundance: once; d_gene: NA; CDR3nt: TGTGCCAGCAGCTTAGTGGTCAGCAGGGTGTCGGACAATGGCTACACCTTC; CDR3aa: CASSLVVSRVSDNGYTF
v_gene: TRBV19; j_gene: TRBJ1-3; abundance: once; d_gene: NA; CDR3nt: TGTGCCAGTAGTAGCCCGCCGGGAAGGGGAAACACCATATATTTT; CDR3aa: CASSSPPGRGNTIYF
v_gene: TRBV10-3; j_gene: TRBJ1-1; abundance: NA; d_gene: TRBD1; CDR3nt: TGTGCCATCAGGGACCGGGACAGGGGGGACACTGAAGCTTTCTTT; CDR3aa: CAIRDRDRGDTEAFF
v_gene: TRBV7-9; j_gene: TRBJ2-4; abundance: NA; d_gene: NA; CDR3nt: TGTGCCAGCAGCCCGCCGGCTGAGGACATTCAGTACTTC; CDR3aa: CASSPPAEDIQYF
v_gene: TRBV30; j_gene: TRBJ1-5; abundance: NA; d_gene: NA; CDR3nt: TGTGCCTGGAGTGTAGAGTCGTATAGCAATCAGCCCCAGCATTTT; CDR3aa: CAWSVESYSNQPQHF
v_gene: TRBV15; j_gene: TRBJ2-7; abundance: NA; d_gene: TRBD1; CDR3nt: TGTGCCACCAGCAGCATGACAGGGACCGAGCAGTACTTC; CDR3aa: CATSSMTGTEQYF
v_gene: TRBV7-9; j_gene: TRBJ2-5; abundance: NA; d_gene: NA; CDR3nt: TGTGCCAGCAGCTTAGGGGGCGGCCGGGAGACCCAGTACTTC; CDR3aa: CASSLGGGRETQYF